The 10 T cell receptor beta chains presented below share a single source sample, sequenced in a study of CXCR3-negative and CXCR3-positive naive CD8 T cells. For these TCRs, the target antigens are not known. 5' RACE that incorporated UMI labels was used to prepare the TRB cDNA libraries. TCRdb re-called the 5' RACE reads and shows each CDR3 protein once, DNA omitted. In all, the sample yields about 50,000 distinct CDR3 sequences. Study results and caveats: A higher hydrophobicity marked the TRB CDR3s of CXCR3-positive naive cells versus CXCR3-negative naive cells.

Source material: naive CXCR3+ CD8+ T cells from blood. Described subset: CD45RO-CCR7+CD27+CD95- naive CD8+ T cells expressing CXCR3 (TNR3+). These receptor sequences come from a human donor in good health. Some clones in this sample may be carry-over from other donors' samples.

The V gene is TRBV4-3, the J gene TRBJ2-7. CDR1 and CDR2 (germline): LGHNA, YSLEER. The CDR3 spans 14 residues. The CDR3 is CASSQDMKGYEQYF.

The chain joins TRBV11-2 to TRBJ2-1; lacking DNA, the TRBD1 call made by TCRdb goes unchecked. CDR3 size: 14 residues. Germline V lookup: CDR1 SGHAT, CDR2 FQNNGV. CDR3 sequence reads: CASSRTGDYNEQFF.

The gene calls are TRBV28 and TRBJ1-6. The CDR3 has 14 amino acids. Germline V CDR1 and CDR2: MDHEN, SYDVKM. The CDR3 reads CASSSSFEISPLHF.

The CDR3 is CASSFVTSVKNIQYF. The chain has TRBV11-2 and TRBJ2-4; the D gene TCRdb calls, TRBD2, cannot be checked with no DNA. This CDR3 comprises 15 residues. The germline CDR1 and CDR2 sequences are SGHAT and FQNNGV.

The CDR3 protein is CASSPPAGNTEAFF. The chain couples TRBV18 to TRBJ1-1. From germline, CDR1 is KGHSH and CDR2 LQKENI. The CDR3 totals 14 residues.

This chain connects TRBV19 to TRBJ1-1; absent DNA, TCRdb's TRBD1 call cannot be checked. The CDR3 consists of 13 residues. Germline V gene lookup returns CDR1 LNHDA and CDR2 SQIVND (reference sequence). The CDR3 protein is CASSMGGNTEAFF.

The CDR3 loop is CASSLGRGTSGYEQYF. The chain has TRBV7-8 and TRBJ2-7; the D call from TCRdb, TRBD2, cannot be confirmed without DNA. Germline V gene sequence: CDR1 SGHVS, CDR2 FQNEAQ. This CDR3 is built from 16 residues.

The chain recombines TRBV9 with TRBJ1-6; TCRdb reports TRBD1, a call that lacks DNA to check it against. This CDR3 contains 16 residues. CDR1 is SGDLS and CDR2 is YYNGEE in the germline V gene. The CDR3 loop reads CASSVAETGDNSPLHF. Full variable domain (missing parts from reference TRBV9 and TRBJ1-6): DSGVTQTPKHLITATGQRVTLRCSPRSGDLSVYWYQQSLDQGLQFLIQYYNGEERAKGNILERFSAQQFPDLHSELNLSSLELGDSALYFCASSVAETGDNSPLHFGNGTRLTVT.

The V gene is TRBV10-3, the J gene TRBJ2-1; as DNA is missing, the TRBD1 call by TCRdb cannot be tested. Germline loops: CDR1 ENHRY, CDR2 SYGVKD. This CDR3 spans 15 amino acids. The CDR3 sequence is CAISYREQPYNEQFF.

This sequence joins TRBV29-1 and TRBJ1-2; TCRdb's D call of TRBD1 is untestable without DNA. Per germline, CDR1 SQVTM and CDR2 ANQGSEA. This CDR3 region has 11 residues. The CDR3 spells CSVLRGYGYTF. Full variable domain (remainder filled in from reference TRBV29-1 and TRBJ1-2): SAVISQKPSRDICQRGTSLTIQCQVDSQVTMMFWYRQQPGQSLTLIATANQGSEATYESGFVIDKFPISRPNLTFSTLTVSNMSPEDSSIYLCSVLRGYGYTFGSGTRLTVV.